This T cell receptor beta chain was identified in a study of memory CD4+ T cells and cytomegalovirus serostatus. At the level of the study: Donors were healthy Belgian adults, 9 CMV seropositive and around 23 seronegative. General study results and limits: Repertoires predicted CMV serostatus with median bootstrapped AUC of about 0.96.

Only in-frame clones appear in the TCRdb table, and some are missing; sequencing was by immunoSEQ multiplex PCR. Here the sample spans about 80,000 clones, around 80% being singletons. The sort gate was single viable CD3+CD4+CD8-CD45RO+ cells for memory CD4+ T cells. CDR1 is SGDLS and CDR2 is YYNGEE in the germline V gene. The CDR3 extends over 15 amino acids. Trimming took 0 bases from V and 5 from J, leaving 9 bases between them. Worth noting for this clone: Its antigen is currently unknown.

The chain recombines TRBV9 with TRBJ1-6, with no clear D. Sequenced material: memory CD4+ T cells from blood. This receptor was obtained from an adult in good health and CMV-seronegative. CDR3 bases: TGTGCCAGCAGCGTAGATGGGAATAATAATTCACCCCTCCACTTT. Translation gives CASSVDGNNNSPLHF.